A selection of T cell receptor beta chains follows, all from one sample in a study of OX40 agonist ivuxolimab in advanced cancers. Method: immunoSEQ multiplex PCR; TCRdb's copy keeps in-frame clones and lacks some. The table has about 38,000 clones, roughly 80% seen once. The sample was CD4+ or CD8+ T cells sorted from blood, taken in a trial of the OX40 agonist ivuxolimab. These receptors came from an adult with an advanced solid tumor such as melanoma, head and neck, liver or kidney cancer. Both conserved end residues are part of each CDR3. The order of the fields is J gene, V gene, clone size, D gene, CDR3 DNA, CDR3 protein. A D gene is named only where the DNA matches it firmly. Part of the rows lack a size; the others show once, few, many or a class for expanded clones.

J: TRBJ1-4
V: TRBV2
size: .
D: TRBD1
DNA: TGTGCCAGCAGTGAAACTGAGGGGGCGGGTGAAAAACTGTTTTTT
CDR3: CASSETEGAGEKLFF

J: TRBJ2-7
V: TRBV6-5
size: .
D: .
DNA: TGTGCCACGCGGGCCTCGAGCTCCTACGAGCAGTACTTC
CDR3: CATRASSSYEQYF

J: TRBJ1-1
V: TRBV6-1
size: .
D: .
DNA: TGTGCCAGCAGCAGGGACGGAGAGAACACTGAAGCTTTCTTT
CDR3: CASSRDGENTEAFF

J: TRBJ2-7
V: TRBV6-5
size: .
D: .
DNA: TGTGCCACCACTTTATGGGGGGTTAATGTCTACGAGCAGTACTTC
CDR3: CATTLWGVNVYEQYF

J: TRBJ1-6
V: TRBV6-6
size: .
D: .
DNA: TGTGCCAGCAGTTCATCGGGGTTTAATTCACCCCTCCACTTT
CDR3: CASSSSGFNSPLHF

J: TRBJ2-5
V: TRBV6-1
size: .
D: .
DNA: TGTGCCAGCAGTGATTCGGGGTGGGAGACCCAGTACTTC
CDR3: CASSDSGWETQYF

J: TRBJ2-2
V: TRBV30
size: .
D: .
DNA: TGTGCCTGGAGTTCCCAGTTCGTATCCACCGGGGAGCCGTTTTTT
CDR3: CAWSSQFVSTGEPFF

J: TRBJ1-5
V: TRBV18
size: .
D: TRBD1
DNA: TGTGCCAGCTCACCCCGGCAGGGGGATGTTCAGCCCCAGCATTTT
CDR3: CASSPRQGDVQPQHF

J: TRBJ2-1
V: TRBV7-8
size: .
D: .
DNA: TGTGCCAGCAGCTTAGAGGTGGGCATATCCTACAATGAGCAGTTCTTC
CDR3: CASSLEVGISYNEQFF

J: TRBJ1-2
V: TRBV19
size: .
D: .
DNA: TGTGCCAGTAGTATAGCTGAGGTACGGTCGGCGCGCTACACCTTC
CDR3: CASSIAEVRSARYTF

J: TRBJ1-4
V: TRBV2
size: once
D: .
DNA: TGTGCCAGCAGGAGACGGGACGACACTAATGAAAAACTGTTTTTT
CDR3: CASRRRDDTNEKLFF

J: TRBJ2-2
V: TRBV5-1
size: .
D: TRBD2
DNA: TGCGCCAGCAGCGGCAAAGCGGGGAGGGGGAACACCGGGGAGCTGTTTTTT
CDR3: CASSGKAGRGNTGELFF

J: TRBJ1-6
V: TRBV5-6
size: .
D: .
DNA: TGTGCCAGCAGCTTAGGTGGAAGCTCCTATAATTCACCCCTCCACTTT
CDR3: CASSLGGSSYNSPLHF

J: TRBJ1-4
V: TRBV6-1
size: .
D: TRBD1
DNA: TGTGCCAGCAGTGGTGGACAGGGGGTCTTGACTAATGAAAAACTGTTTTTT
CDR3: CASSGGQGVLTNEKLFF

J: TRBJ2-3
V: TRBV29-1
size: .
D: TRBD2
DNA: TGCAGCGATCGGACTAGCGGGAGTTCGGATACGCAGTATTTT
CDR3: CSDRTSGSSDTQYF

J: TRBJ2-7
V: TRBV29-1
size: .
D: TRBD1
DNA: TGCAGCGTTGAAGACGGGACAGGGGGCAACTACGAGCAGTACTTC
CDR3: CSVEDGTGGNYEQYF

J: TRBJ2-7
V: TRBV6-5
size: .
D: TRBD1
DNA: TGTGCCAGCAGTTACATGACAGGGGCCTACGAGCAGTACTTC
CDR3: CASSYMTGAYEQYF